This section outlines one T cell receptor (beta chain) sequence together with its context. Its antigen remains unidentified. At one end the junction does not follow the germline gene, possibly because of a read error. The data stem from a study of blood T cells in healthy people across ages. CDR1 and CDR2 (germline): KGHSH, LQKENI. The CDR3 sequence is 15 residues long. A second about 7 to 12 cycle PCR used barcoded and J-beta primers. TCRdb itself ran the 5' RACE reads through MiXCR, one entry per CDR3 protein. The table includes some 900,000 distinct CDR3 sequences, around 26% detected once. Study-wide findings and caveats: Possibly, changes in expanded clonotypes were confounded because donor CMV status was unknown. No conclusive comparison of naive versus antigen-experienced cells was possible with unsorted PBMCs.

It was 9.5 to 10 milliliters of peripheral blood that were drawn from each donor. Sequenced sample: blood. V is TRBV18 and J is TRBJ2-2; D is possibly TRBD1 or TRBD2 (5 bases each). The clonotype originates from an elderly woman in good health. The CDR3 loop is CTSSSREPNTGELFF. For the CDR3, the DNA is TGTACCAGCTCATCCAGGGAGCCGAACACCGGGGAGCTGTTTTTT.